The 15 T cell receptor beta chains reported below all come from one sample, sequenced in a study of PD-1 blockade in mismatch repair-deficient tumors. Some clones are missing from TCRdb's copy, which holds only in-frame ones; the method was immunoSEQ multiplex PCR. The sample lists about 38,000 clones, roughly 85% occurring once. The sequenced sample was peripheral blood, obtained roughly 76 weeks after starting pembrolizumab. Every receptor here comes from an adult with mismatch repair-deficient cancer.

The chain couples TRBV9 to TRBJ1-2, with unresolved D. Germline V lookup: CDR1 SGDLS, CDR2 YYNGEE. The CDR3 sequence is 11 residues long. The V end lost 4 bases, the J end lost 2 bases, and 3 bases lay between the germline ends. CDR3 DNA: TGTGCCAGCAGCATCAACTATGGCTACACCTTC. The encoded protein is CASSINYGYTF.

The chain employs TRBV27 and TRBJ2-1; 9 positions match TRBD2. Germline V gene lookup returns CDR1 MNHEY and CDR2 SMNVEV (reference sequence). V dropped 6 bases and J dropped 5; count of bases not matched to a gene: 5. The CDR3 length is 14 residues. The CDR3 loop reads CASSRTSVDNEQFF. In nucleotides, the CDR3 is TGTGCCAGCAGCAGGACTAGCGTAGACAATGAGCAGTTCTTC.

The CDR3 reads CASRPDPSGLYEQYF. The CDR3 nucleotides read TGCGCCAGCAGACCGGACCCTAGTGGACTCTACGAGCAGTACTTC. This chain links TRBV5-1 with TRBJ2-7; maybe TRBD2 (5 bases). CDR3 length: 15 amino acids. Germline loops: CDR1 SGHRS, CDR2 YFSETQ. Trimming took off 5 bases at V and 3 bases at J, with 18 bases between the two ends.

The J gene is TRBJ1-2, the V gene TRBV5-6, with 8 bases fitting TRBD1. CDR1 and CDR2 (germline): SGHDT, YYEEEE. Trimming removed 2 bases from V and 4 bases from J; junction bases left unmatched: 10. CDR3 length: 16 residues. CDR3 residues: CASSFEGQVLFYGYTF. DNA for the CDR3: TGTGCCAGCAGCTTCGAGGGACAGGTCTTGTTCTATGGCTACACCTTC.

The CDR3 region is CASSQGLVPNEQFF. For the CDR3, the DNA is TGTGCCAGCAGCCAAGGACTAGTCCCAAATGAGCAGTTCTTC. J is TRBJ2-1 and V is TRBV14, with D possibly TRBD2 on 6 matching bases. The germline V gene encodes CDR1 SGHDN and CDR2 FVKESK. With 1 base removed from V and 7 bases from J, the gap between germline ends came to 11 bases. CDR3 length equals 14 residues.

The chain employs TRBV19 and TRBJ2-5; D call uncertain. V was pared by 8 bases and J by 5 bases, with 12 bases between. The CDR3 contains 12 residues. Germline lookup yields CDR1 LNHDA and CDR2 SQIVND (reference sequence). CDR3: CASSRSAETQYF. CDR3 nucleotides: TGTGCCAGTTCGAGGTCCGCGGAGACCCAGTACTTC.

This chain uses TRBV7-3 with TRBJ2-5, with TRBD2 matching 8 bases. J gave up 2 bases and V 6 bases, and 14 bases lay outside the gene matches. Germline CDR1 reads SGHTA; CDR2 reads FQGTGA. The CDR3 runs to 17 residues. The CDR3 region is CASSLRGVTSEQETQYF. CDR3 nucleotide sequence: TGTGCCAGCAGTCTCCGGGGGGTGACTAGCGAACAAGAGACCCAGTACTTC.

The rearrangement uses TRBV29-1 and TRBJ2-7, with 7 bases matching TRBD1. The germline V gene has CDR1 SQVTM and CDR2 ANQGSEA. The CDR3 length is 16 residues. Trimming cost V 0 bases and J 0 bases; bases outside gene matches: 8. CDR3 DNA sequence: TGCAGCGTTGAAGACCATGACAGGGAAAGCTCCTACGAGCAGTACTTC. It yields the protein CSVEDHDRESSYEQYF.

The gene calls are TRBV6-6 and TRBJ2-7; TRBD2 might be the D (6 bases). The CDR3 consists of 15 residues. Trimming took off 4 bases at V and 0 bases at J, with 13 bases between the two ends. CDR1 is MNHNY, CDR2 SVGAGI, per germline (reference sequence). Written as DNA, the CDR3 is TGTGCCAGCAGTTTCCCTAGGCGGGACTCCTACGAGCAGTACTTC. Translating it yields CASSFPRRDSYEQYF.

This sequence joins TRBV7-2 and TRBJ1-1; D gene unclear. The V end was cut by 1 base, the J end by 2 bases, with 8 bases between. This CDR3 spans 14 amino acids. Looked up from germline, CDR1 is SGHTA and CDR2 is FQGNSA. CDR3 residues: CASSLGVTNTEAFF. In DNA, the CDR3 is TGTGCCAGCAGCTTAGGGGTTACAAACACTGAAGCTTTCTTT.

J is TRBJ1-4 and V is TRBV27, with D possibly matching TRBD1 (5 bases). Deletions cut 4 bases from V and 7 bases from J, with 16 bases between. The CDR3 consists of 15 residues. The germline CDR1 and CDR2 sequences are MNHEY and SMNVEV (reference sequence). The CDR3 DNA sequence: TGTGCCAGCAGTTCCTTCGGGGGAATCGGTGAAAAACTGTTTTTT. Residues: CASSSFGGIGEKLFF.

For this clone: The sample contains more than one DNA sequence encoding this CDR3. The chain uses TRBV15 and TRBJ1-5; D is ambiguous. Germline V CDR1 and CDR2: LNHNV, YYDKDF (reference sequence). This CDR3 contains 14 residues. V lost 0 bases and J lost 3, with 6 bases in between. CDR3 residues: CATSRDRINQPQHF. DNA of the CDR3: TGTGCCACCAGCAGAGACAGGATCAATCAGCCCCAGCATTTT.

The chain has TRBV20-1 and TRBJ2-1; no clear D gene. Germline CDR1 DFQATT, CDR2 SNEGSKA (reference sequence). The CDR3 covers 10 residues. V was trimmed by 5 bases and J by 16 bases, leaving 15 bases between them. CDR3 nucleotides: TGCAGTGCTTTATACGGCGCCCAATTCTTC. Translation: CSALYGAQFF.

The genes are TRBV13 and TRBJ1-4, with unresolved D. V was trimmed by 3 bases and J by 3 bases, leaving 5 bases between them. The CDR3 has 13 amino acids. The germline gives CDR1 PRHDT, CDR2 FYEKMQ (reference sequence). The CDR3 loop reads CASSFDPNEKLFF. The CDR3 nucleotides are TGTGCCAGCAGCTTCGACCCTAATGAAAAACTGTTTTTT.

The V gene is TRBV6-4, the J gene TRBJ2-1; 10 positions agree with TRBD2. V lost 3 bases to trimming and J lost 3 bases; unmatched junction nucleotides: 5. Per germline, CDR1 MRHNA and CDR2 SNTAGT. The CDR3 runs 16 residues. CDR3 region: CASSDTSGESYNEQFF. Written as DNA, the CDR3 is TGTGCCAGCAGTGATACTAGCGGGGAAAGCTACAATGAGCAGTTCTTC.